These T cell receptor beta chains were read from a single sample in a study of T-cell memory formation after mild COVID-19. TCRdb analysed the 5' RACE reads with MiXCR anew, one entry per CDR3 protein. In the table there are about 58,000 distinct CDR3 sequences, roughly 26% of which are singletons. Material: PBMCs or a T cell subset sorted from them (not recorded which). Receptors originate from a man aged 18 to 29 who had mild COVID-19 (a few samples of this study predate the infection). Cell type and time point are not known. Each CDR3 is given with its conserved first and last residue. The D gene is left open where the match is weak. The size field is filled for only some rows; it gives once, few, many or a size class.

J gene | clone size | V gene | CDR3 length | D gene | CDR3 protein | CDR3 DNA
TRBJ2-7 | . | TRBV11-1 | 14 | TRBD1 | CASSRGQGFDEQYF | TGTGCCAGCAGCCGGGGACAGGGTTTCGACGAGCAGTACTTC
TRBJ2-3 | few | TRBV4-3 | 16 | . | CASSQAASGGTDTQYF | TGCGCCAGCAGCCAAGCGGCGTCCGGGGGCACAGATACGCAGTATTTT
TRBJ2-3 | . | TRBV9 | 14 | . | CASSVYPGTDTQYF | TGTGCCAGCAGCGTGTATCCTGGCACAGATACGCAGTATTTT
TRBJ1-5 | . | TRBV20-1 | 16 | TRBD1 | CSARDRTGGGHQPQHF | TGCAGTGCTAGAGATCGGACAGGGGGAGGGCATCAGCCCCAGCATTTT
TRBJ1-1 | few | TRBV4-2 | 18 | . | CASSQDERATGLNTEAFF | TGTGCCAGCAGCCAAGATGAGCGGGCTACAGGTCTTAACACTGAAGCTTTCTTT
TRBJ2-1 | few | TRBV6-5 | 11 | . | CASSGPQEQFF | TGTGCCAGCAGCGGACCCCAGGAGCAGTTCTTC
TRBJ2-3 | . | TRBV12-3/TRBV12-4 | 14 | TRBD1 | CASTPGGRTDTQYF | TGTGCCAGCACCCCAGGGGGCAGAACAGATACGCAGTATTTT
TRBJ2-3 | . | TRBV6-4 | 13 | . | CASRGTASYKQYF | TGTGCCAGCCGCGGGACAGCCTCGTATAAGCAGTATTTT
TRBJ2-2 | . | TRBV7-9 | 15 | . | CASSPTQGNTGELFF | TGTGCCAGCAGCCCCACTCAGGGAAACACCGGGGAGCTGTTTTTT
TRBJ2-7 | many | TRBV5-1 | 14 | TRBD1 | CASSFLTGGSEQYF | TGCGCCAGCAGCTTTCTTACAGGGGGCTCCGAGCAGTACTTC
TRBJ2-3 | few | TRBV29-1 | 14 | . | CSVEDWGVADTQYF | TGCAGCGTTGAAGATTGGGGAGTCGCAGATACGCAGTATTTT
TRBJ2-6 | few | TRBV6-4 | 17 | . | CASSDSPGGSGANVLTF | TGTGCCAGCAGTGACTCCCCCGGGGGCTCTGGGGCCAACGTCCTGACTTTC
TRBJ2-5 | few | TRBV7-3 | 15 | TRBD2 | CASSPGLAGEETQYF | TGTGCCAGCAGCCCGGGACTAGCGGGTGAAGAGACCCAGTACTTC
TRBJ2-1 | . | TRBV6-6 | 16 | . | CASSLMSSPRYDEQFF | TGTGCCAGCAGTCTGATGAGTTCCCCGAGGTACGATGAGCAGTTCTTC
TRBJ2-4 | . | TRBV11-2 | 16 | TRBD2 | CASSPRTSGGENIQYF | TGTGCCAGCAGCCCGAGGACTAGCGGGGGGGAAAACATTCAGTACTTC
TRBJ1-5 | . | TRBV28 | 19 | . | CASSGGPVEPSYRNQPQHF | TGTGCCAGCAGTGGCGGGCCGGTCGAGCCGTCATATAGAAATCAGCCCCAGCATTTT
TRBJ2-2 | . | TRBV6-2/TRBV6-3 | 17 | . | CASSYSPLIPNTGELFF | TGTGCCAGCAGTTACTCTCCCTTGATTCCTAACACCGGGGAGCTGTTTTTT
TRBJ2-1 | . | TRBV5-1 | 12 | TRBD2 | CASRLAANEQFF | TGCGCCAGCAGGCTAGCGGCCAATGAGCAGTTCTTC
TRBJ1-3 | . | TRBV7-9 | 15 | . | CASSSRTASGNTIYF | TGTGCCAGCAGCTCAAGGACAGCCTCTGGAAACACCATATATTTT
TRBJ2-1 | few | TRBV30 | 17 | TRBD2 | CAWRLRWGLAGDNEQFF | TGTGCCTGGAGGCTCAGGTGGGGACTAGCGGGGGACAATGAGCAGTTCTTC
TRBJ2-1 | . | TRBV29-1 | 13 | . | CSVGDIGANEQFF | TGCAGCGTTGGAGACATAGGGGCGAATGAGCAGTTCTTC
TRBJ2-7 | few | TRBV4-1 | 15 | . | CASSPSPTGSYEQYF | TGCGCCAGCAGCCCTTCCCCGACAGGTTCCTACGAGCAGTACTTC
TRBJ2-3 | once | TRBV6-2/TRBV6-3 | 18 | . | CASRTVLYSGTMIDTQYF | TGTGCCAGCCGTACTGTTCTATACTCCGGGACAATGATCGATACGCAGTATTTT
TRBJ1-6 | few | TRBV7-8 | 18 | . | CASSLYWATGSLSAILHF | TGTGCCAGCAGCTTATATTGGGCGACTGGTAGCTTGAGCGCGATCCTCCACTTT
TRBJ1-2 | few | TRBV6-1 | 15 | TRBD1 | CASSERQGANYGYTF | TGTGCCAGCAGTGAGCGGCAGGGGGCTAACTATGGCTACACCTTC
TRBJ2-7 | few | TRBV5-6 | 15 | TRBD1 | CASSPTGTGLYEQYF | TGTGCCAGCAGCCCAACCGGGACAGGGCTCTACGAGCAGTACTTC
TRBJ1-2 | . | TRBV12-5 | 14 | . | CASGLTPQGHGYTF | TGTGCTAGTGGTTTGACACCCCAGGGGCACGGCTACACCTTC
TRBJ2-7 | . | TRBV4-3 | 15 | . | CASSPRGDSSYEQYF | TGCGCCAGCAGCCCCCGTGGGGACTCCTCCTACGAGCAGTACTTC
TRBJ2-2 | . | TRBV29-1 | 13 | TRBD1 | CSVSTGGAGELFF | TGCAGCGTTTCTACAGGGGGAGCCGGGGAGCTGTTTTTT
TRBJ2-3 | . | TRBV4-1 | 15 | TRBD2 | CASRPSGASGDTQYF | TGCGCCAGCAGACCTAGCGGGGCCTCGGGAGATACGCAGTATTTT
TRBJ2-3 | . | TRBV7-9 | 15 | . | CASSSAPVSGDTQYF | TGTGCCAGCAGCTCGGCTCCGGTATCGGGAGATACGCAGTATTTT
TRBJ2-5 | few | TRBV11-2 | 16 | TRBD2 | CASSSPRGGLGETQYF | TGTGCCAGCAGCTCCCCTCGGGGGGGGCTGGGAGAGACCCAGTACTTC
TRBJ2-2 | . | TRBV5-1 | 15 | . | CASSKRTDLTGELFF | TGCGCCAGCAGCAAACGGACAGATCTCACCGGGGAGCTGTTTTTT
TRBJ2-7 | . | TRBV12-3/TRBV12-4 | 12 | . | CASSPWSLEQYF | TGTGCCAGCAGCCCCTGGTCCCTCGAGCAGTACTTC
TRBJ1-2 | . | TRBV4-2 | 11 | . | CASRGRIGYTF | TGTGCCAGCAGGGGCAGGATCGGCTACACCTTC